The rows below give T cell receptor beta chains drawn from one sample of a study of identifying expanded T cells in peripheral blood. The data were produced by immunoSEQ multiplex PCR, yet TCRdb's version contains in-frame clones alone and is incomplete. The sample shows about 78,000 clones, almost 85% of them seen only once. The sequencing sample was made of blood. These receptors originate from a person aged 18 to 75 in good health. Each CDR3 is given with its conserved first and last residue. Each record gives: D gene, clone size, V gene, J gene, CDR3 DNA, CDR3 protein. D genes are given only for firm matches. Rows give clone size only sometimes, using once, few, many, or a class for an expanded clone.

>TRBD2|NA|TRBV7-9|TRBJ2-1
TGTGCCAGCACACTAGCGTTAAGCTCCTACAATGAGCAGTTCTTC
CASTLALSSYNEQFF
>TRBD2|NA|TRBV7-3|TRBJ2-7
TGTGCCAGCAGCTTTGGACCCCGGATAGCGGGAGGGCCGGAAGAGCAGTACTTC
CASSFGPRIAGGPEEQYF
>TRBD1|few|TRBV28|TRBJ1-5
TGTGCCAGCAGTTCTCCGGGACAGGGCAGCAATCAGCCCCAGCATTTT
CASSSPGQGSNQPQHF
>TRBD1|once|TRBV7-3|TRBJ2-5
TGTGCCAGCAGCTCGGCCGGGACAGGGGAGGAGACCCAGTACTTC
CASSSAGTGEETQYF
>NA|NA|TRBV19|TRBJ2-3
TGTGCCAGTAGTTCGTCAACGAATACGCAGTATTTT
CASSSSTNTQYF
>TRBD2|once|TRBV18|TRBJ2-7
TGTGCCAGCGCCAGACTAGCGGGAGGTTCTTCCTACGAGCAGTACTTC
CASARLAGGSSYEQYF
>TRBD2|NA|TRBV11-3|TRBJ2-1
TGTGCCAGCAGCTTAGGTTCGGGCCTAGCGGTAGATGAGCAGTTCTTC
CASSLGSGLAVDEQFF
>NA|NA|TRBV21-1|TRBJ2-3
TGTGCCAGCAGCCTCAGACGGACTAGCGTAGTATGCGGTACGCAGTATTTT
CASSLRRTSVVCGTQYF
>NA|few|TRBV28|TRBJ2-1
TGTGCCAGCAGTCCAGGGACAACCCCGAATGAGCAGTTCTTC
CASSPGTTPNEQFF
>NA|NA|TRBV5-4|TRBJ1-2
TGTGCCAGCAGCTTGGACGTAGGGATCGGCGGCTACACCTTC
CASSLDVGIGGYTF
>TRBD1|few|TRBV18|TRBJ2-7
TGTGCCAGCTCACCAGGACAGGGGGCCTACGAGCAGTACTTC
CASSPGQGAYEQYF
>NA|medium-sized|TRBV4-1|TRBJ1-5
TGCGCCAGCAGCCTTGTCAGGGAAAATCAGCCCCAGCATTTT
CASSLVRENQPQHF
>TRBD1|NA|TRBV11-2|TRBJ2-7
TGTGCCAGCGCCCCGGACAGGGGGCATCAGAACGAGCAGTACTTC
CASAPDRGHQNEQYF
>NA|few|TRBV6-6|TRBJ1-4
TGTGCCAGCAGTGGGGGCAACCCTTTTATCAATGAAAAACTGTTTTTT
CASSGGNPFINEKLFF
>NA|NA|TRBV30|TRBJ1-2
TGTGCCTGGAGTATAAGGAGGAGGGGCACCTATGGCTACACCTTC
CAWSIRRRGTYGYTF
>NA|NA|TRBV9|TRBJ2-1
TGTGCCAGCAGCGGGAGGCCGAGCTCCTACAATGAGCAGTTCTTC
CASSGRPSSYNEQFF
>NA|NA|TRBV28|TRBJ2-5
TGTGCCAGCAGGAACGCGTTAGAGACCCAGTACTTC
CASRNALETQYF
>NA|NA|TRBV29-1|TRBJ2-1
TGCAGCGTTGCCATAGAGGGGCCTCACAATGAGCAGTTCTTC
CSVAIEGPHNEQFF
>NA|NA|TRBV2|TRBJ1-1
TGTGCCAGCAGCCCGGACGGTCGCGACACTGAAGCTTTCTTT
CASSPDGRDTEAFF
>TRBD1|NA|TRBV7-3|TRBJ2-7
TGTGCCAGCAGCAACGACCGGGACAGAAAAACCTACGAGCAGTACTTC
CASSNDRDRKTYEQYF
>NA|NA|TRBV7-9|TRBJ2-3
TGTGCCAGCAGCTTGGGGGTTTCGGTAGATACGCAGTATTTT
CASSLGVSVDTQYF
>TRBD1|NA|TRBV9|TRBJ1-4
TGTGCCAGCAGCGGGGGGACAGACTCAGCAACTAATGAAAAACTGTTTTTT
CASSGGTDSATNEKLFF
>TRBD2|NA|TRBV9|TRBJ2-1
TGTGCCAGCAGTCGCGAAGCGGGAGGGCCAGCGAACAATGAGCAGTTCTTC
CASSREAGGPANNEQFF
>NA|NA|TRBV7-2|TRBJ2-2
TGTGCCAGCAGCTGGCAAGGGGGTCCGGCCGGGGAGCTGTTTTTT
CASSWQGGPAGELFF
>NA|NA|TRBV27|TRBJ2-1
TGTGCCAGCAGTTTAGCGGCACACAATGAGCAGTTCTTC
CASSLAAHNEQFF
>TRBD1|NA|TRBV5-1|TRBJ2-5
TGCGCCAGCAGCTCGACAGGGTCCCAAGAGACCCAGTACTTC
CASSSTGSQETQYF
>TRBD1|few|TRBV10-3|TRBJ1-2
TGTGCCATCAGTGAAGGGACAGACTTATATGGCTACACCTTC
CAISEGTDLYGYTF
>NA|NA|TRBV30|TRBJ1-5
TGTGCCTGGAGTGTAGAAGATAGGCAGCCCCAGCATTTT
CAWSVEDRQPQHF
>TRBD2|NA|TRBV19|TRBJ2-5
TGTGCCAGTAGTATAGGTTTCTCCGGCGGGAGACAGACCCAGTACTTC
CASSIGFSGGRQTQYF
>TRBD1|NA|TRBV19|TRBJ1-5
TGTGCCAGTAGTTGGGACAGTGAATATAGCAATCAGCCCCAGCATTTT
CASSWDSEYSNQPQHF
>NA|NA|TRBV7-2|TRBJ2-7
TGTGCCAGCCAACGGTCGCACACCAGCTACGAGCAGTACTTC
CASQRSHTSYEQYF
>NA|NA|TRBV29-1|TRBJ2-1
TGCAGCGTTGAAGTTAAGGGGGAGCAGTTCTTC
CSVEVKGEQFF
>NA|NA|TRBV29-1|TRBJ2-2
TGCAGCGTTGTTTCACGGCTCACCGGGGAGCTGTTTTTT
CSVVSRLTGELFF